This T cell receptor (beta chain) was found in a study of T cell responses to AZD1222 COVID-19 vaccine. Findings and limits, study-wide: Unmutated variant regions are reportedly the target of nearly half of TCRs that are spike-specific. Clonal diversity was possibly underestimated; the donors were predominantly white British and more often female. Baseline serostatus was positive in only six AZD1222 recipients. Once two AZD1222 doses were given, Spike-specific TCR breadth and depth went up.

This CDR3 spans 14 amino acids. The J segment lost 4 bases and the V segment lost 5 bases, leaving 6 bases of the junction unmatched. Germline-derived CDR1 and CDR2 are SGHAT and FQNNGV. Remarks on this clone: Its specificity is unknown.

The protocol was immunoSEQ multiplex PCR, while the TCRdb copy is restricted to in-frame clones and leaves out a portion. The sample consists of 85,000 to 100,000 clones, approximately 90% of them appearing once. This specimen was peripheral blood, taken on day 0 of AZD1222 vaccination. The chain carries TRBV11-2 and TRBJ1-2; 8 bases align to TRBD1. This receptor was identified in an adult in good health. Written as DNA, the CDR3 is TGTGCCAGCAGCAAAGGGACAGGCGGCTATGGCTACACCTTC. As protein: CASSKGTGGYGYTF.